This TCR beta chain was sequenced during a study of T-cell reconstitution after alpha-beta-depleted transplantation in children. The V and J ends lost 4 bases and 2 bases, in that order; junction bases with no gene match: 4. Looked up from germline, CDR1 is SQVTM and CDR2 is ANQGSEA. The CDR3 covers 14 residues. Unique molecular identifiers featured in how the TCRbeta library was prepared. TCRdb reanalysed the PCR reads using MiXCR and keeps one entry per CDR3 protein. The sample has some 76,000 distinct CDR3 sequences, roughly 10% seen once. Overall study findings and caveats: About two months after transplant, alpha-beta T cells reportedly came from several hundred expanded graft clones. Surviving thymic progenitors and recipient T cells were the source of high TCRbeta diversity at day 60 in some patients. Fresh T-cell production supplied most of the T-cell counts and diversity seen one year after transplant.

This clonotype was counted many times. Its target is unknown. The TCR sequence derives from a boy between 10 and 17 years old with acute myeloid leukemia, due to receive a stem cell transplant. Material: PBMCs, obtained before TCRalphabeta/CD19-depleted stem cell transplant. This chain joins TRBV29-1 and TRBJ2-3; the match to TRBD2 covers 9 bases. In nucleotides, the CDR3 is TGCAGCGTTGCCGGACTAGCGTCCACAGATACGCAGTATTTT. This codes for CSVAGLASTDTQYF.